This is a list of T cell receptor beta chains from one sample in a study of blood T cells in healthy people across ages. TCRdb re-called the 5' RACE reads through MiXCR, storing one row per CDR3 protein. The repertoire includes about 1,800,000 distinct CDR3 sequences, 25% to 30% of them detected once, and less than 9.5% sits in the top ten. Material: blood. The receptors shown here come from a woman aged 25-40 years in good health. Each CDR3 is given with its conserved first and last residue. D genes are given only for firm matches. Clone size is not always given. Where it is, it says once, few, many or a class for expanded clones.

j_call clone_size d_call v_call cdr3_nt cdr3_aa
TRBJ2-7 few . TRBV5-1 TGCGCCAGCAGCTTGGTAATGGCCCGTGGAGGCTCGGGGCAGTACTTC CASSLVMARGGSGQYF
TRBJ1-1 few . TRBV29-1 TGCAGCGTCACAGTTCTCCCGAACACTGAAGCTTTCTTT CSVTVLPNTEAFF
TRBJ2-7 . TRBD2 TRBV27 TGTGCCAGCAGTTCCCCTAGCGGGAGGCCTCCTGAGCAGTACTTC CASSSPSGRPPEQYF
TRBJ2-1 . TRBD2 TRBV12-3/TRBV12-4 TGTGCCAGCAGTTTACTAGCGGGGCCCTCCTACAATGAGCAGTTCTTC CASSLLAGPSYNEQFF
TRBJ2-1 few TRBD1 TRBV6-5 TGTGCCAGCAGTTTAGGACAGGGTCAGGATGAGCAGTTCTTC CASSLGQGQDEQFF
TRBJ2-3 . TRBD2 TRBV20-1 TGCAGTGCTAGAGTTAGCGGGAGGGCCACAGATACGCAGTATTTT CSARVSGRATDTQYF
TRBJ1-2 many TRBD1 TRBV12-3/TRBV12-4 TGTGCCAGCAGTTTGAGGTGGACAGGGGGCGGTGGCTACACCTTC CASSLRWTGGGGYTF
TRBJ2-1 once TRBD2 TRBV9 TGTGGCAGCAGCGCCCCCAGCGGGACTAGCGAATGGGGTGAGCAGTTCTTC CGSSAPSGTSEWGEQFF
TRBJ2-1 . TRBD2 TRBV20-1 TGCAGTGCTCCCGATTATCGGGAGGGCTCAGGGTCCTACAATGAGCAGTTCTTC CSAPDYREGSGSYNEQFF
TRBJ2-1 many . TRBV29-1 TGCAGCGTTGTTCTCTTCTCCTACAATGAGCAGTTCTTC CSVVLFSYNEQFF
TRBJ1-1 . TRBD1 TRBV12-3/TRBV12-4 TGTGCCAGCAGCAGTACAGGGGGCCCCACTGAAGCTTTCTTT CASSSTGGPTEAFF
TRBJ2-1 . . TRBV9 TGTGCCAGCAGCGTAATCGGGGGTGGGGAGAATGAGCAGTTCTTC CASSVIGGGENEQFF
TRBJ2-7 many . TRBV10-2 TGCGCCAGCAGTGAGCGACCCTCCTACGAGCAGTACTTC CASSERPSYEQYF
TRBJ1-1 . TRBD1 TRBV10-3 TGTGCCATCAGTGAGTCAGTGGGACAGGGGTTCACTGAAGCTTTCTTT CAISESVGQGFTEAFF
TRBJ2-3 few . TRBV7-2 TGTGCCAGCGGCAGTAGGGCAAAAGATACGCAGTATTTT CASGSRAKDTQYF
TRBJ2-1 few TRBD2 TRBV28 TGTGCCAGCAGTGCGGGACTAGCGGGAGGAAAGCAGTTCTTC CASSAGLAGGKQFF
TRBJ1-2 . . TRBV7-6 TGTGCCAGCAGCCAGAGTGCGGGGAAAAATGGCTACACCTTC CASSQSAGKNGYTF
TRBJ2-3 . TRBD1 TRBV7-2 TGTGCCAGCAGCTCCTGGGTGGACAGGGGGCGACCCGGCACAGATACGCAGTATTTT CASSSWVDRGRPGTDTQYF
TRBJ2-1 . . TRBV12-3/TRBV12-4 TGTGCCAGCCGTTTACAAGGGAGGAGCTCCTACAATGAGCAGTTCTTC CASRLQGRSSYNEQFF
TRBJ2-7 few . TRBV6-5 TGTGCCAGCAGTCCCGGGAAGACCTACGAGCAGTACTTC CASSPGKTYEQYF
TRBJ1-2 . . TRBV28 TGTGCCAGCAGTTTAAGCCAGGTTGATGGCTACACCTTC CASSLSQVDGYTF
TRBJ2-2 . TRBD1 TRBV14 TGTGCCAGCAGCCAAGTACACAGGGGCCGGGAGCTGTTTTTT CASSQVHRGRELFF
TRBJ1-5 few . TRBV6-6 TGTGCCAGCAGGGCCTCGGGGGAGGGGGGAAATCAGCCCCAGCATTTT CASRASGEGGNQPQHF
TRBJ2-7 . TRBD2 TRBV7-9 TGTGCCAGCAGCGGACTAGCGGGTAGGAACGAGCAGTACTTC CASSGLAGRNEQYF
TRBJ1-6 few TRBD1 TRBV6-4 TGTGCCAGCAGCCGGGACAGTGTCAATTCACCCCTCCACTTT CASSRDSVNSPLHF
TRBJ2-1 few TRBD2 TRBV5-5 TGTGCCAGCAGCCCCCCCGGACTAGCGGGGGGAGGCTACAATGAGCAGTTCTTC CASSPPGLAGGGYNEQFF
TRBJ1-1 few . TRBV12-3/TRBV12-4 TGTGCCAGCAGCTCTCGACAGAACACTGAAGCTTTCTTT CASSSRQNTEAFF
TRBJ1-1 . . TRBV5-1 TGCGCCAGCAGCCTTCTGGGAGACCTACGGGGCACTGAAGCTTTCTTT CASSLLGDLRGTEAFF
TRBJ2-7 few TRBD2 TRBV2 TGTGCCAGCAGTGTACAAGTTTCGGGGCGGGGGTCCAATGAGCAGTACTTC CASSVQVSGRGSNEQYF
TRBJ1-1 . . TRBV18 TGTGCCAGCTCACCGAGTTACGGGGACACTGAAGCTTTCTTT CASSPSYGDTEAFF
TRBJ2-7 . . TRBV6-6 TGTGCCAGCAGGCCTCGAGGGAGTGACGAGCAGTACTTC CASRPRGSDEQYF
TRBJ2-2 . TRBD1 TRBV7-2 TGTGCCAGCAGCCCGGGACAGCCCACCGGGGAGCCGTTTTTT CASSPGQPTGEPFF
TRBJ2-7 . . TRBV9 TGTGCCAGCAGCCCCCACCCGAGTGCCAATGAGCAGTACTTC CASSPHPSANEQYF
TRBJ2-3 . . TRBV5-1 TGCGCCAGCAGCTTGAGCCCCCAGGCGGATACGCAGTATTTT CASSLSPQADTQYF
TRBJ1-2 many . TRBV28 TGTGCCAGTCTCCCTGAGGCAGTTCTCTATGGCTACACCTTC CASLPEAVLYGYTF
TRBJ2-2 few TRBD1 TRBV20-1 TGCAGTGCTAGAGATAGGGGACAGTTGAACACCGGGGAGCTGTTTTTT CSARDRGQLNTGELFF
TRBJ2-1 many . TRBV6-1 TGTGCCAGCAGTGTGAAGGGGCTTGAGCAGTTCTTC CASSVKGLEQFF
TRBJ1-6 . TRBD1 TRBV5-1 TGCGCCAGCAGCACCTCGACAGGGCTTAATTCACCCCTCCACTTT CASSTSTGLNSPLHF
TRBJ2-1 . . TRBV5-1 TGCGCCGGCAGCTTTAGGTTCAGCAATGAGCAGTTCTTC CAGSFRFSNEQFF
TRBJ2-5 . TRBD1 TRBV2 TGTGCCAGCAGGGACAGGGGCCAGGGGACCCAGTACTTC CASRDRGQGTQYF
TRBJ2-5 few TRBD2 TRBV4-2 TGTGCCAGCAGCCAAGTCCCACGGGGGGGGACCCAGTACTTC CASSQVPRGGTQYF
TRBJ1-2 . . TRBV7-2 TGTGCCAGCAGCTTAGATCCAGCTTATGGCTACACCTTC CASSLDPAYGYTF
TRBJ2-7 . TRBD2 TRBV7-9 TGTGCCAGCAGCTTGGTTCTAGCGGGAGACCCCTACGAGCAGTACTTC CASSLVLAGDPYEQYF
TRBJ1-2 few . TRBV6-5 TGTGCCAGCAGCCGGGGGGCTGGGGGCTACACCTTC CASSRGAGGYTF
TRBJ1-5 many . TRBV3-1 TGTGCCAGCAGCCCCAACAGAGGCAATCAGCCCCAGCATTTT CASSPNRGNQPQHF
TRBJ2-5 . TRBD2 TRBV12-3/TRBV12-4 TGTGTCAGCGAGAGAAGCGGGGCGGCGGAGACCCAGTACTTC CVSERSGAAETQYF
TRBJ2-7 many TRBD1 TRBV20-1 TGCAGTGCTAGACCCCGGACAGGACTTGCGTACGAGCAGTACTTC CSARPRTGLAYEQYF
TRBJ1-1 . . TRBV4-2 TGTGCCAGCAGCCGGGACACCGAGGAAGCTTTCTTT CASSRDTEEAFF
TRBJ1-6 . . TRBV28 TGTGCCAGCGCCTCAGGAGCTCTCTCCTATAATTCACCCCTCCACTTT CASASGALSYNSPLHF
TRBJ2-7 many TRBD1 TRBV20-1 TGCAGTGTTAAAGACGGAGGACAGGGTACCTACGAGCAGTACTTC CSVKDGGQGTYEQYF
TRBJ1-4 few . TRBV7-9 TGTGCCAGCAGCTTAGGGACAGCCTTACTCGAAAAACTGTTTTTT CASSLGTALLEKLFF
TRBJ1-2 few TRBD1 TRBV11-1 TGTGCCAGCAGCCTGGACAGGTTCCAAGGGGGCTACACCTTC CASSLDRFQGGYTF
TRBJ2-1 few TRBD1 TRBV24-1 TGTGCCACCAGTGATGCCGGACAGGGTTTTAATGAGCAGTTCTTC CATSDAGQGFNEQFF
TRBJ1-2 many TRBD1 TRBV29-1 TGCAGCGCCTGGTCCGGGACAGGATATGGCTACACCTTC CSAWSGTGYGYTF
TRBJ2-1 . TRBD1 TRBV5-1 TGCGCCAGCAGCAGGACCGGGACAGGGGTCAATGAGCAGTTCTTC CASSRTGTGVNEQFF